This entry lists 28 T cell receptor beta chains sequenced from one sample in a study of blood T cell repertoires in COVID-19. TCRdb keeps only in-frame clones here, not all; method: immunoSEQ multiplex PCR. The repertoire includes 110,000 or so clones, approximately 84% of them detected once, and about 8.1% sits in the top ten. Sequenced: peripheral blood. These receptors came from a woman aged 40-49 years with acute or convalescent COVID-19.

This chain connects TRBV2 to TRBJ1-1; D not resolved. Trimming removed 7 bases at V and 6 bases at J, with 21 bases between. This CDR3 region has 15 residues. Germline CDR1 and CDR2: SNHLY and FYNNEI. CDR3 nucleotides: TGTGCCAGCACTTCCGAGTTCTCACTCCACGCTGAAGCTTTCTTT. Translating gives CASTSEFSLHAEAFF.

This chain joins TRBV6-1 and TRBJ2-7; possible D gene TRBD2, 7 bases. V lost 0 bases, J lost 4 bases, and 10 bases lay in between. CDR1 is MNHNS and CDR2 is SASEGT in the germline V gene. The CDR3 sequence is 14 residues long. The CDR3 is CASSEAGGPYEQYF. CDR3 bases: TGTGCCAGCAGTGAAGCGGGGGGGCCTTACGAGCAGTACTTC.

This clone was seen only once. CDR3 nucleotides: TGTGCCAGCAGCTGGTCAGCCCCCGCGACAGGGGGCACTGAAGCTTTCTTT. The encoded protein is CASSWSAPATGGTEAFF. J is TRBJ1-1 and V is TRBV13; 9 nucleotides agree with TRBD1. Trimming at V came to 4 bases and at J to 4 bases, leaving 13 bases not matched to a gene. There are 17 residues in the CDR3. Germline CDR1 is PRHDT and CDR2 is FYEKMQ (reference sequence).

V usage is TRBV9 and J usage is TRBJ1-4; D is ambiguous. Trimming cost V 4 bases and J 4 bases, with 11 bases left between them. The CDR3 spans 14 residues. From germline, CDR1 is SGDLS and CDR2 YYNGEE. The CDR3 spells CASSPRRVNEKLFF. CDR3 nucleotides: TGTGCCAGCAGCCCGCGTCGGGTTAATGAAAAACTGTTTTTT.

V and J are TRBV9 and TRBJ1-3; tentatively, D is TRBD1 (6 bases). V was trimmed by 6 bases and J by 0 bases, leaving 13 bases between them. This CDR3 has 15 residues. Germline V CDR1 and CDR2: SGDLS, YYNGEE. Here the CDR3 reads CASNRQADSGNTIYF. DNA of the CDR3: TGTGCCAGCAACCGACAGGCCGACTCTGGAAACACCATATATTTT.

The chain combines TRBV5-5 with TRBJ1-6, with D maybe TRBD1 (6 bases). Germline CDR1 is SGHKS and CDR2 is YYEKEE (reference sequence). The CDR3 length is 17 residues. V was trimmed by 4 bases and J by 4 bases, leaving 18 bases between them. The CDR3, as DNA: TGTGCCAGCAGCCCGATTACGATGACAGGTTATAATTCACCCCTCCACTTT. The encoded protein is CASSPITMTGYNSPLHF.

J is TRBJ1-4 and V is TRBV6-2 or TRBV6-3; D is possibly TRBD1 (5 bases). The V end was cut by 6 bases, the J end by 4 bases, with 15 bases between. Per germline, CDR1 MNHEY and CDR2 SVGEGT. This CDR3 is 15 amino acids long. The CDR3, as DNA: TGTGCCAGCAGCCAAGCGGGAAGGGGTAATGAAAAACTGTTTTTT. Protein sequence: CASSQAGRGNEKLFF.

The V gene is TRBV30, the J gene TRBJ1-6; the D gene is possibly TRBD1 (5 bases). The V end was cut by 4 bases, the J end by 0 bases, with 10 bases between. Germline V gene sequence: CDR1 GTSNPN, CDR2 SVGIG (reference sequence). The CDR3 runs to 15 residues. The CDR3 sequence is CAWTGGSSYNSPLHF. As DNA, the CDR3 is TGTGCCTGGACGGGGGGGAGCTCCTATAATTCACCCCTCCACTTT.

J is TRBJ1-1 and V is TRBV5-1, with 10 bases aligning to TRBD1. The V segment lost 2 bases and the J segment 6 bases; nucleotides outside the gene matches: 4. The CDR3 has 14 amino acids. Germline assignment: CDR1 SGHRS and CDR2 YFSETQ. CDR3 protein: CASSLPGQGSEAFF. CDR3 in DNA: TGCGCCAGCAGCTTACCGGGACAGGGGTCTGAAGCTTTCTTT. The full variable domain, its missing parts supplied by reference TRBV5-1 and TRBJ1-1, is KAGVTQTPRYLIKTRGQQVTLSCSPISGHRSVSWYQQTPGQGLQFLFEYFSETQRNKGNFPGRFSGRQFSNSRSEMNVSTLELGDSALYLCASSLPGQGSEAFFGQGTRLTVV.

This clone was seen a handful of times. This chain links TRBV27 with TRBJ1-5; 9 nucleotides line up with TRBD1. Germline assignment: CDR1 MNHEY and CDR2 SMNVEV (reference sequence). V lost 5 bases to trimming and J lost 6 bases; unmatched junction nucleotides: 17. The CDR3 runs to 18 residues. The CDR3 region is CASSPAAGTGSQGQPQHF. The CDR3 DNA follows: TGTGCCAGCAGTCCGGCCGCCGGGACAGGGAGCCAGGGTCAGCCCCAGCATTTT.

This sequence joins TRBV5-1 and TRBJ2-7; TRBD1 is a possible D gene (6 bases). CDR1 and CDR2 (germline): SGHRS, YFSETQ. The CDR3 is 14 residues long. Trimming took 3 bases from V and 12 from J, leaving 22 bases between them. The CDR3 reads CASSSSSRDKAPYF. The CDR3 DNA sequence: TGCGCCAGCAGCTCGTCCTCCCGGGACAAAGCGCCGTACTTC. The complete variable domain, with remaining parts taken from reference TRBV5-1 and TRBJ2-7, reads KAGVTQTPRYLIKTRGQQVTLSCSPISGHRSVSWYQQTPGQGLQFLFEYFSETQRNKGNFPGRFSGRQFSNSRSEMNVSTLELGDSALYLCASSSSSRDKAPYFGPGTRLTVT.

The rearrangement links TRBV24-1 to TRBJ1-2; D unresolved. Germline V CDR1 and CDR2: KGHDR, SFDVKD. This CDR3 spans 14 amino acids. Trimming removed 4 bases from V and 2 bases from J, with 10 bases in between. The CDR3 DNA is TGTGCCACCAGTGACCTTAACTACAACTATGGCTACACCTTC. Its translation: CATSDLNYNYGYTF.

This chain connects TRBV6-5 to TRBJ2-6; D gene ambiguous. Germline CDR1 is MNHEY and CDR2 is SVGAGI. This CDR3 is built from 13 residues. Trimming removed 6 bases at V and 0 bases at J, with 3 bases between. The CDR3 DNA follows: TGTGCCAGCAGGGCCTCTGGGGCCAACGTCCTGACTTTC. Amino acid sequence: CASRASGANVLTF.

A few counts support this clone. V and J are TRBV29-1 and TRBJ2-3, with TRBD2 as a possible D gene (5 bases). Germline V lookup: CDR1 SQVTM, CDR2 ANQGSEA. The CDR3 is 13 amino acids. The V gene lost 7 bases and the J gene lost 0 bases, with 11 bases spanning the gap. Here the CDR3 reads CSGRRGSTDTQYF. The CDR3 DNA follows: TGCAGCGGAAGACGGGGTAGCACAGATACGCAGTATTTT.

This chain joins TRBV6-4 and TRBJ2-1; a weak D match, TRBD2 (5 bases). The CDR3 has 16 amino acids. Germline V gives CDR1 MRHNA, CDR2 SNTAGT. The ends were cut back, 0 bases at V and 4 bases at J, with 13 bases in the middle. This CDR3 is CASSDSAGTSYNEQFF. CDR3 sequence (DNA): TGTGCCAGCAGTGACTCCGCGGGTACGAGTTACAATGAGCAGTTCTTC.

This sequence joins TRBV7-9 and TRBJ1-2; no reliable D call. Between the trimmed V and J ends, which lost 2 bases and 7 bases, there was a span of 8 bases. This CDR3 region has 12 residues. CDR1 and CDR2 from the germline V gene are SEHNR and FQNEAQ (reference sequence). The DNA of the CDR3 is TGTGCCAGCAGCTTACCTCGGGGTGGCTACACCTTC. This codes for CASSLPRGGYTF. The full variable domain, with the rest looked up from reference TRBV7-9 and TRBJ1-2, is DTGVSQNPRHKITKRGQNVTFRCDPISEHNRLYWYRQTLGQGPEFLTYFQNEAQLEKSRLLSDRFSAERPKGSFSTLEIQRTEQGDSAMYLCASSLPRGGYTFGSGTRLTVV.

The chain employs TRBV6-5 and TRBJ1-4; tentatively, D is TRBD1 (5 bases). CDR1 MNHEY and CDR2 SVGAGI come from the germline V gene. The CDR3 length is 14 residues. Trimming pared 8 bases from V and 5 bases from J, leaving 15 bases between. The CDR3 DNA is TGTGCCAGCGCATTGGGTGGGGGGAATGAAAAACTGTTTTTT. Amino acid sequence: CASALGGGNEKLFF.

This clone was observed a single time. The chain links TRBV3-1 (or the pseudogene TRBV3-2) to TRBJ1-2, with D uncertain. The CDR3 contains 12 residues. Per the germline V gene, CDR1 is LGHDT and CDR2 is YNNKEL (reference sequence). Trimming took off 1 base at V and 14 bases at J, with 14 bases between the two ends. CDR3 amino acids: CASSQGYYSETF. The DNA of the CDR3 is TGTGCCAGCAGCCAAGGATATTACAGTGAAACCTTC.

V usage is TRBV2 and J usage is TRBJ1-2; no firm D call. Trimming took off 9 bases at V and 3 bases at J, with 8 bases between the two ends. Germline CDR1 reads SNHLY; CDR2 reads FYNNEI. The CDR3 sequence is 11 residues long. CDR3 DNA sequence: TGTGCCAGGTCGGTCGACTATGGCTACACCTTC. This sequence encodes CARSVDYGYTF.

The chain recombines TRBV5-1 with TRBJ2-3; D remains unclear. The CDR3 is 15 residues long. Trimming took off 1 base at V and 0 bases at J, with 9 bases between the two ends. The germline CDR1 and CDR2 sequences are SGHRS and YFSETQ. The CDR3 bases are TGCGCCAGCAGCTTGACAGTCCTTAGCACAGATACGCAGTATTTT. It encodes CASSLTVLSTDTQYF. Drawing the rest from reference TRBV5-1 and TRBJ2-3, the complete variable domain is KAGVTQTPRYLIKTRGQQVTLSCSPISGHRSVSWYQQTPGQGLQFLFEYFSETQRNKGNFPGRFSGRQFSNSRSEMNVSTLELGDSALYLCASSLTVLSTDTQYFGPGTRLTVL.

This clone was seen only once. The chain has TRBV29-1 and TRBJ2-5; D is possibly TRBD1 (6 bases). The germline CDR1 and CDR2 sequences are SQVTM and ANQGSEA. V gave up 4 bases and J gave up 5 bases, with 14 bases separating them. This CDR3 contains 13 residues. The CDR3 loop is CSVVGGLRETQYF. The DNA for the CDR3 is TGCAGCGTTGTTGGGGGCCTCCGGGAGACCCAGTACTTC. The full variable domain, with the rest looked up from reference TRBV29-1 and TRBJ2-5, is SAVISQKPSRDICQRGTSLTIQCQVDSQVTMMFWYRQQPGQSLTLIATANQGSEATYESGFVIDKFPISRPNLTFSTLTVSNMSPEDSSIYLCSVVGGLRETQYFGPGTRLLVL.

V gene TRBV5-6 combines with J gene TRBJ1-2; 10 bases map to TRBD1. This CDR3 has 15 residues. V lost 1 base and J lost 4; bases outside the gene matches: 4. Germline assignment: CDR1 SGHDT and CDR2 YYEEEE. The CDR3 nucleotides are TGTGCCAGCAGCTTGATGGGACAGGGGTTCTATGGCTACACCTTC. This sequence encodes CASSLMGQGFYGYTF.

The chain has TRBV19 and TRBJ2-3; 7 bases match TRBD1. Germline-derived CDR1 and CDR2 are LNHDA and SQIVND (reference sequence). This CDR3 region has 14 residues. J lost 2 bases, V lost 7 bases, and 6 bases had no gene match. CDR3 residues: CASKGDSLTDTQYF. The CDR3 DNA follows: TGTGCCAGTAAGGGGGACAGCCTCACAGATACGCAGTATTTT.

V gene TRBV6-5 combines with J gene TRBJ1-5, with TRBD1 matching over 7 bases. Germline CDR1 reads MNHEY; CDR2 reads SVGAGI. This CDR3 is built from 14 residues. V trimming: 7 bases; J trimming: 3 bases; junction bases outside the gene matches: 6. The CDR3 loop reads CASKGAQDNQPQHF. As DNA, the CDR3 is TGTGCCAGCAAGGGGGCGCAGGACAATCAGCCCCAGCATTTT.

V is TRBV27 and J is TRBJ2-7; 8 bases align to TRBD1. This CDR3 is built from 15 residues. With 3 bases clipped from V and 6 bases from J, the junction kept 10 bases outside the gene matches. CDR1 and CDR2 (germline): MNHEY, SMNVEV (reference sequence). The CDR3 sequence is CASSFRDRPLREQYF. For the CDR3, the DNA is TGTGCCAGCAGTTTTCGGGACAGGCCTTTACGCGAGCAGTACTTC.

This chain joins TRBV9 and TRBJ1-3; 7 nucleotides match TRBD1. In germline, CDR1 is SGDLS, CDR2 YYNGEE. The CDR3 runs 18 residues. J was trimmed by 2 bases and V by 0 bases; bases with no gene match: 11. CDR3 coding DNA: TGTGCCAGCAGCGTAGCTGTGATGCCTGGGACAGCTGGAAACACCATATATTTT. Protein: CASSVAVMPGTAGNTIYF. Supplemented by reference TRBV9 and TRBJ1-3, the full variable domain reads DSGVTQTPKHLITATGQRVTLRCSPRSGDLSVYWYQQSLDQGLQFLIQYYNGEERAKGNILERFSAQQFPDLHSELNLSSLELGDSALYFCASSVAVMPGTAGNTIYFGEGSWLTVV.

The chain joins TRBV7-2 to TRBJ1-4; the D is unclear. The germline V gene has CDR1 SGHTA and CDR2 FQGNSA. The CDR3 loop spans 15 amino acids. Trimming removed 1 base from V and 0 bases from J, with 6 bases in between. CDR3 nucleotide sequence: TGTGCCAGCAGCTTAGTGGGCACAACTAATGAAAAACTGTTTTTT. Its translation: CASSLVGTTNEKLFF.

V is TRBV11-2 and J is TRBJ2-1; 12 nucleotides agree with TRBD2. The CDR3 extends over 17 amino acids. V was pared by 4 bases and J by 0 bases, with 4 bases of the junction left unmatched. Germline assignment: CDR1 SGHAT and CDR2 FQNNGV. CDR3 DNA: TGTGCCAGCAGCTCGACTAGCGGGGGCCGCTCCTACAATGAGCAGTTCTTC. It is translated as CASSSTSGGRSYNEQFF.